Presented here are 9 T cell receptor beta chains from one specimen sequenced in a study of OX40 agonist ivuxolimab in advanced cancers. Generated by immunoSEQ multiplex PCR, the TCRdb table keeps only in-frame clones and is missing some. The repertoire holds 68,000 or so clones, approximately 88% seen once, with more than 2% in the top ten. Here the sequenced sample was CD4+ or CD8+ T cells sorted from blood, taken in a trial of the OX40 agonist ivuxolimab. The source is an adult with an advanced solid tumor such as melanoma, head and neck, liver or kidney cancer.

The rearrangement joins TRBV28 to TRBJ2-1; D is unresolved. The V and J ends lost 6 bases and 11 bases respectively, with 14 bases between them. This CDR3 spans 12 amino acids. Germline V lookup: CDR1 MDHEN, CDR2 SYDVKM. The CDR3 reads CASSLTFLKQFF. The CDR3 region has the DNA TGTGCCAGCAGCCTTACCTTTCTTAAGCAGTTCTTC.

The genes are TRBV5-1 and TRBJ1-1; D remains unclear. V was pared by 0 bases and J by 0 bases, with 6 bases between. This CDR3 has 14 amino acids. Germline V lookup: CDR1 SGHRS, CDR2 YFSETQ. Written as DNA, the CDR3 is TGCGCCAGCAGCTTGGCAGTCATGAACACTGAAGCTTTCTTT. Translation: CASSLAVMNTEAFF.

This clone came up once. The rearrangement links TRBV6-5 to TRBJ2-1, with 7 bases lining up with TRBD1. Germline V lookup: CDR1 MNHEY, CDR2 SVGAGI. V dropped 6 bases and J dropped 5; count of bases not matched to a gene: 10. The CDR3 spans 15 residues. In DNA, the CDR3 is TGTGCCAGCAGGCCTACGGGACAGCCTAACAATGAGCAGTTCTTC. Translated: CASRPTGQPNNEQFF.

V usage is TRBV7-2 and J usage is TRBJ2-1; D may be TRBD2 (6 bases). Trimming took off 6 bases at V and 9 bases at J, with 21 bases between the two ends. This CDR3 contains 15 residues. Germline CDR1 is SGHTA and CDR2 is FQGNSA. CDR3 protein: CASREGLARASEQFF. CDR3 nucleotide sequence: TGTGCCAGCAGGGAGGGGCTGGCGCGGGCATCTGAGCAGTTCTTC.

The chain links TRBV4-2 to TRBJ1-5; D gene ambiguous. CDR3 length equals 13 residues. V was trimmed by 1 base and J by 7 bases, leaving 8 bases between them. In germline, CDR1 is LGHNA, CDR2 YNFKEQ. The CDR3 DNA is TGTGCCAGCAGCCAAGGGGAAGGACAGCCCCAGCATTTT. Translating gives CASSQGEGQPQHF.

The chain combines TRBV28 with TRBJ1-5; no clear D. V lost 2 bases, J lost 4 bases, and 9 bases lay in between. This CDR3 is 14 amino acids long. Per the germline V gene, CDR1 is MDHEN and CDR2 is SYDVKM. CDR3 protein: CASSLNGENQPQHF. The CDR3 bases are TGTGCCAGCAGTTTAAATGGGGAGAATCAGCCCCAGCATTTT.

This rearrangement joins TRBV27 to TRBJ2-3; no clear D gene. The V end was cut by 5 bases, the J end by 8 bases, with 11 bases between. Germline V gene lookup returns CDR1 MNHEY and CDR2 SMNVEV (reference sequence). This CDR3 is 12 amino acids long. The CDR3 region is CASSLATGTQYF. Written as DNA, the CDR3 is TGTGCCAGCAGTCTGGCAACGGGTACGCAGTATTTT.

This clone has only one observation. The J gene is TRBJ1-6, the V gene TRBV5-1; D unresolved. Trimming removed 7 bases at V and 7 bases at J, with 15 bases between. The germline CDR1 and CDR2 sequences are SGHRS and YFSETQ. This CDR3 is built from 14 residues. CDR3 sequence: CASHQMADNSPLHF. The CDR3 nucleotides read TGCGCCAGCCACCAAATGGCGGACAATTCACCCCTCCACTTT.

The genes are TRBV9 and TRBJ1-1; TRBD1 might be the D (5 bases). Trimming pared 0 bases from V and 1 base from J, leaving 7 bases between. The V gene's germline CDR1 is SGDLS and CDR2 YYNGEE. CDR3 length: 14 residues. The chain's CDR3 is CASSVGQGNTEAFF. For the CDR3, the DNA is TGTGCCAGCAGCGTAGGGCAGGGGAACACTGAAGCTTTCTTT. The entire variable domain, with the rest obtained from reference TRBV9 and TRBJ1-1, is as follows: DSGVTQTPKHLITATGQRVTLRCSPRSGDLSVYWYQQSLDQGLQFLIQYYNGEERAKGNILERFSAQQFPDLHSELNLSSLELGDSALYFCASSVGQGNTEAFFGQGTRLTVV.